Listed here are 16 T cell receptor beta chains from one sample, sequenced in a study of neurological immune-mediated disorders. The time point denotes: longitudinal time-point 3. MiXCR was run by TCRdb on the 5' RACE reads, yielding one entry per CDR3 protein. Seen here are some 80,000 distinct CDR3 sequences, about 4.5% observed once, and the top ten hold 5.7%. Sequenced material: PBMCs. The receptors were gathered from a woman aged 55-70 years with multiple sclerosis.

There are many counts of this clonotype. V and J are TRBV5-6 and TRBJ2-6; D remains unclear. The CDR3 loop spans 12 amino acids. The ends were cut back, 4 bases at V and 10 bases at J, with 9 bases in the middle. Germline CDR1 is SGHDT and CDR2 is YYEEEE. The CDR3 spells CASSISTNVLTF. CDR3 DNA: TGTGCCAGCAGCATATCCACAAACGTCCTGACTTTC.

The table lists this clonotype with a few counts. The chain is built from TRBV3-1 and TRBJ2-1; D perhaps matches TRBD2 (5 bases). Germline V gene data show CDR1 as LGHDT and CDR2 as YNNKEL (reference sequence). Trimming pared 3 bases from V and 3 bases from J, leaving 24 bases between. The CDR3 loop spans 19 amino acids. The CDR3 sequence: CASSHNPFRLQGSYNEQFF. CDR3 nucleotides: TGTGCCAGCAGCCATAACCCTTTTCGCCTGCAAGGGAGCTACAATGAGCAGTTCTTC.

This clonotype has at least ten counts. The chain recombines TRBV6-2 or TRBV6-3 with TRBJ1-5, with D possibly matching TRBD1 (5 bases). There are 15 residues in the CDR3. Trimming removed 5 bases from V and 1 base from J, with 12 bases in between. Germline V lookup: CDR1 MNHEY, CDR2 SVGEGT. The CDR3 loop reads CASSLGAGSNQPQHF. The CDR3 coding sequence is TGTGCCAGCAGTCTCGGGGCGGGAAGCAATCAGCCCCAGCATTTT.

This chain joins TRBV5-6 and TRBJ1-5; 10 nucleotides agree with TRBD1. The CDR3 has 16 residues. Germline assignment: CDR1 SGHDT and CDR2 YYEEEE. V was clipped by 0 bases and J by 4 bases; unmatched bases: 4. CDR3 in DNA: TGTGCCAGCAGCTTGGTTCGGGACAGGGGAAATCAGCCCCAGCATTTT. Amino acid sequence: CASSLVRDRGNQPQHF. Full variable domain (remainder filled in from reference TRBV5-6 and TRBJ1-5): DAGVTQSPTHLIKTRGQQVTLRCSPKSGHDTVSWYQQALGQGPQFIFQYYEEEERQRGNFPDRFSGHQFPNYSSELNVNALLLGDSALYLCASSLVRDRGNQPQHFGDGTRLSIL.

This clonotype was counted many times. The chain combines TRBV9 with TRBJ1-2; the D gene is possibly TRBD1 (6 bases). V lost 3 bases and J 6 bases, leaving 12 bases between the germline ends. CDR3 length equals 13 residues. Germline CDR1 and CDR2: SGDLS and YYNGEE. CDR3 bases: TGTGCCAGCAGCGCGGACAGTAAAAATGGCTACACCTTC. Amino acids: CASSADSKNGYTF.

This clonotype was seen many times. V is TRBV3-1 and J is TRBJ1-3; a possible D gene is TRBD1 (6 bases). Trimming left V 1 base short and J 3 bases short, with 13 bases between. The germline gives CDR1 LGHDT, CDR2 YNNKEL (reference sequence). The CDR3 is 16 amino acids. Written as DNA, the CDR3 is TGTGCCAGCAGCCAAGCCGGCGGGACAAGTGGAAACACCATATATTTT. It is translated as CASSQAGGTSGNTIYF. Using reference TRBV3-1 and TRBJ1-3 for the parts outside the CDR3, the full variable domain is DTAVSQTPKYLVTQMGNDKSIKCEQNLGHDTMYWYKQDSKKFLKIMFSYNNKELIINETVPNRFSPKSPDKAHLNLHINSLELGDSAVYFCASSQAGGTSGNTIYFGEGSWLTVV.

This clonotype was detected many times. The chain carries TRBV20-1 and TRBJ2-3; 10 bases match TRBD2. This CDR3 comprises 15 residues. Trimming took 1 base from V and 6 from J; bases not matched to a gene: 7. Germline CDR1 reads DFQATT; CDR2 reads SNEGSKA (reference sequence). The CDR3 region has the DNA TGCAGTGCTAGAGTCCCTAGCGGGGGTAGGGATACGCAGTATTTT. As protein: CSARVPSGGRDTQYF.

This clonotype was counted many times. The rearrangement links TRBV12-3 or TRBV12-4 to TRBJ2-7; TRBD2 matches 7 bases. The CDR3 is 14 amino acids. With V trimmed by 6 bases and J by 3 bases, 8 bases remained unmatched. The CDR3 is CASSRGLGNYEQYF. CDR3 bases: TGTGCCAGCAGCCGAGGACTAGGCAACTACGAGCAGTACTTC.

This clonotype was counted many times. The J gene is TRBJ2-7, the V gene TRBV29-1; 8 positions agree with TRBD1. CDR1 is SQVTM and CDR2 is ANQGSEA in the germline V gene. Unmatched junction bases numbered 4, after V lost 3 bases and J lost 6 bases. This CDR3 is 12 amino acids long. Here the CDR3 DNA reads TGCAGCGTTGATGGGACAGGCTTCGAGCAGTACTTC. It is translated as CSVDGTGFEQYF.

This clonotype was observed at least ten times. V and J are TRBV20-1 and TRBJ1-6; 10 nucleotides line up with TRBD1. The germline V gene has CDR1 DFQATT and CDR2 SNEGSKA (reference sequence). J gave up 14 bases and V 6 bases, and 10 bases lay outside the gene matches. The CDR3 is 13 amino acids. CDR3 loop: CSAPWDRGISLHF. DNA for the CDR3: TGCAGTGCCCCGTGGGACAGGGGTATCTCCCTCCACTTT.

There are many counts of this clonotype. The chain uses TRBV5-6 and TRBJ1-1; TRBD1 might be the D (5 bases). The CDR3 length is 14 residues. Germline-derived CDR1 and CDR2 are SGHDT and YYEEEE. Trimming removed 1 base from V and 0 bases from J, with 7 bases in between. CDR3 DNA sequence: TGTGCCAGCAGCTTGTTAGGGGTGAACACTGAAGCTTTCTTT. It translates to CASSLLGVNTEAFF.

This clonotype came up many times. The CDR3 protein is CASSHAVGQYNEQFF. As DNA, the CDR3 is TGTGCCAGCAGCCACGCCGTTGGACAGTACAATGAGCAGTTCTTC. V and J are TRBV3-1 and TRBJ2-1, with a weak D call TRBD1 (6 bases). Germline CDR1 is LGHDT and CDR2 is YNNKEL (reference sequence). This CDR3 region has 15 residues. The ends were cut back, 3 bases at V and 4 bases at J, with 13 bases in the middle.

This clonotype was seen at least ten times. J is TRBJ2-1 and V is TRBV5-1, with D tentatively TRBD1 (7 bases). V was trimmed by 5 bases and J by 7 bases, leaving 16 bases between them. This CDR3 has 14 amino acids. The germline V gene has CDR1 SGHRS and CDR2 YFSETQ. In nucleotides, the CDR3 is TGCGCCAGCAGGGAGGGGGCGGTTTCGAATGAGCAGTTCTTC. Translation: CASREGAVSNEQFF. Variable domain in full (rest from reference TRBV5-1 and TRBJ2-1): KAGVTQTPRYLIKTRGQQVTLSCSPISGHRSVSWYQQTPGQGLQFLFEYFSETQRNKGNFPGRFSGRQFSNSRSEMNVSTLELGDSALYLCASREGAVSNEQFFGPGTRLTVL.

The sample holds many counts of this clonotype. This sequence joins TRBV25-1 and TRBJ1-1; possible D gene TRBD1, 5 bases. CDR3 size: 15 residues. Trimming cost V 2 bases and J 2 bases, with 12 bases left between them. CDR1 is MGHDK, CDR2 SYGVNS, per germline. CDR3 sequence reads: CASSELGGANTEAFF. Written as DNA, the CDR3 is TGTGCCAGCAGTGAACTGGGGGGTGCAAACACTGAAGCTTTCTTT.

This clonotype was detected many times. The genes are TRBV5-1 and TRBJ2-5; 7 positions match TRBD1. This CDR3 spans 14 amino acids. In germline, CDR1 is SGHRS, CDR2 YFSETQ. J gave up 0 bases and V 4 bases, and 3 bases lay outside the gene matches. In DNA form, the CDR3 reads TGCGCCAGCAGCAGGGACAGCTACCAAGAGACCCAGTACTTC. Its translation is CASSRDSYQETQYF.

The rearrangement uses TRBV7-8 and TRBJ2-5, with TRBD2 identical over 9 bases. Trimming took 6 bases from V and 7 from J; bases not matched to a gene: 6. The V gene's germline CDR1 is SGHVS and CDR2 FQNEAQ. CDR3 length: 13 residues. The CDR3 bases are TGTGCCAGCAGAGGGTCGCGGGGGGGGACCCAGTACTTC. This gives the protein CASRGSRGGTQYF.